Below are 8 T cell receptor beta chains sequenced from a single sample in a study of control samples from healthy donors and cancer patients. TCRdb's table, derived via immunoSEQ multiplex PCR, lists solely in-frame clones and lacks some. The table has about 92,000 clones, 82% seen once. The source material was blood. These receptors were obtained from a woman in her fifties or sixties in good health.

The chain joins TRBV7-2 to TRBJ2-5; 14 bases agree with TRBD2. V lost 5 bases and J lost 4; bases outside the gene matches: 9. In germline, CDR1 is SGHTA, CDR2 FQGNSA. CDR3 length: 17 amino acids. The CDR3 DNA reads as TGTGCCAGCAGCCAGGGACTAGCGGGGGCTTTGGCAGAGACCCAGTACTTC. Translation: CASSQGLAGALAETQYF.

Written as DNA, the CDR3 is TGTGCCAGCAGGGACGGGGGCGGCGAGCAGTACTTC. Translating gives CASRDGGGEQYF. The chain links TRBV2 to TRBJ2-7, with D possibly being TRBD1 or TRBD2 (6 bases each). Deletions cut 6 bases from V and 6 bases from J, with 12 bases between. The germline V gene has CDR1 SNHLY and CDR2 FYNNEI. This CDR3 has 12 amino acids.

The chain joins TRBV29-1 to TRBJ2-2; the D is unclear. There are 13 residues in the CDR3. CDR1 and CDR2 from the germline V gene are SQVTM and ANQGSEA. V lost 2 bases and J lost 2, with 6 bases in between. CDR3 region: CSVEHTNTGELFF. Here the CDR3 DNA reads TGCAGCGTTGAACACACTAACACCGGGGAGCTGTTTTTT.

The rearrangement links TRBV28 to TRBJ1-5, with no clear D. The CDR3 is made up of 15 amino acids. Germline CDR1 MDHEN, CDR2 SYDVKM. V was pared by 6 bases and J by 2 bases, with 14 bases between. CDR3 in amino acids: CASSHRNKGNQPQHF. The CDR3 DNA follows: TGTGCCAGCAGCCACCGGAATAAGGGCAATCAGCCCCAGCATTTT.

The chain has TRBV14 and TRBJ2-3; no clear D gene. Trimming cost V 4 bases and J 6 bases, with 14 bases left between them. This CDR3 is 14 amino acids long. Germline V gene data show CDR1 as SGHDN and CDR2 as FVKESK. CDR3 bases: TGTGCCAGCAGCCTAGATTTGACCGTCGATACGCAGTATTTT. This gives the protein CASSLDLTVDTQYF.

The V call is TRBV10-2, the J call TRBJ1-3; 7 bases fit TRBD1. This CDR3 contains 14 residues. Germline V gives CDR1 WSHSY, CDR2 SAAADI. Germline trimming cut 6 bases from V and 8 bases from J; bases unmatched to any gene: 10. CDR3 in DNA: TGCGCCAGCAGAGACAGGGAAGCGGGAGACACCATATATTTT. Translating it yields CASRDREAGDTIYF.

The chain employs TRBV6-5 and TRBJ1-1; the match to TRBD1 covers 7 bases. CDR1 and CDR2 (germline): MNHEY, SVGAGI. V lost 5 bases to trimming and J lost 3 bases; unmatched junction nucleotides: 9. This CDR3 has 15 residues. The CDR3 nucleotides are TGTGCCAGCAGTAGAAGGGGGCAGGATTACACTGAAGCTTTCTTT. Amino acid sequence: CASSRRGQDYTEAFF.

The chain joins TRBV7-8 to TRBJ2-2; 11 bases fit TRBD2. This CDR3 contains 16 residues. Per germline, CDR1 SGHVS and CDR2 FQNEAQ. With 5 bases clipped from V and 1 base from J, the junction kept 3 bases outside the gene matches. The CDR3 here is CASSRGLAGNTGELFF. The DNA of the CDR3 is TGTGCCAGCAGCCGAGGACTAGCGGGGAACACCGGGGAGCTGTTTTTT.